This T cell receptor (beta chain) was sequenced in a study of blood T cell repertoires in COVID-19. On the study more broadly: Italy, Spain and the United States were the sources of the convalescent and acute COVID-19 samples. The analysed material was cDNA or gDNA that came from T cells, B-cell-depleted T cells, or PBMCs.

The CDR3 covers 14 residues. CDR1 is SGDLS, CDR2 YYNGEE, per germline. The junction had 6 bases not matched to a gene; V was cut back by 3 bases and J by 8 bases. Source study methods: How many nucleated cells were present was estimated from reference gene primer amplification. TCRdb's table, derived via immunoSEQ multiplex PCR, lists solely in-frame clones and lacks some. For V, J and clone size, that table is used; D and trimming come from the DNA. The sample has about 91,000 clones, about 80% seen once. The sequence was collected from a man between 65 and 80 years old with acute or convalescent COVID-19. The chain combines TRBV9 with TRBJ1-5; 9 bases are a match to TRBD1. The sequenced sample consisted of peripheral blood. The CDR3 is CASSARDRGKPQHF. CDR3 DNA: TGTGCCAGCAGCGCCCGCGACAGGGGGAAGCCCCAGCATTTT. The variable domain in full, with the rest retrieved from reference TRBV9 and TRBJ1-5, is DSGVTQTPKHLITATGQRVTLRCSPRSGDLSVYWYQQSLDQGLQFLIQYYNGEERAKGNILERFSAQQFPDLHSELNLSSLELGDSALYFCASSARDRGKPQHFGDGTRLSIL.